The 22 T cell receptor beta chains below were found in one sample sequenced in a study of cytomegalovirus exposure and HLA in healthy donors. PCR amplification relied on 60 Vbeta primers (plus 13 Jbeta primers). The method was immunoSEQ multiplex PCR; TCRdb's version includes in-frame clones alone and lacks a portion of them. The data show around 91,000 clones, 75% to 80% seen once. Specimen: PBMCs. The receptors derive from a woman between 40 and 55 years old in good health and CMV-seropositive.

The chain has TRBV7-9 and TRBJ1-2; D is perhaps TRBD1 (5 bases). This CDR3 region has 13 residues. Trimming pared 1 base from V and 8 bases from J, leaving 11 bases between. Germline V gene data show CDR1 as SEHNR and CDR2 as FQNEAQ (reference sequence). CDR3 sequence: CASSLGTTPGYTF. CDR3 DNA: TGTGCCAGCAGCTTAGGGACAACCCCGGGCTACACCTTC.

The CDR3 loop reads CASSWGQGDPYNEQFF. CDR3 sequence (DNA): TGTGCCAGCAGCTGGGGACAGGGGGATCCCTACAATGAGCAGTTCTTC. The V gene is TRBV13, the J gene TRBJ2-1; TRBD1 matches at 11 bases. This CDR3 is built from 16 residues. The germline CDR1 and CDR2 sequences are PRHDT and FYEKMQ (reference sequence). V trimming: 4 bases; J trimming: 2 bases; junction bases outside the gene matches: 4.

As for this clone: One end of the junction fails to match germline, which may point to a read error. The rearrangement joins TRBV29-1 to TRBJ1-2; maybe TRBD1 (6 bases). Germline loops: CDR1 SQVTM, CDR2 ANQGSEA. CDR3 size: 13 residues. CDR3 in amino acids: CSASSGQNYGYPF. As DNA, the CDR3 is TGCAGCGCCAGCTCTGGACAGAACTATGGCTACCCCTTC. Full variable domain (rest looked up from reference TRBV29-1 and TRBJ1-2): SAVISQKPSRDICQRGTSLTIQCQVDSQVTMMFWYRQQPGQSLTLIATANQGSEATYESGFVIDKFPISRPNLTFSTLTVSNMSPEDSSIYLCSASSGQNYGYPFGSGTRLTVV.

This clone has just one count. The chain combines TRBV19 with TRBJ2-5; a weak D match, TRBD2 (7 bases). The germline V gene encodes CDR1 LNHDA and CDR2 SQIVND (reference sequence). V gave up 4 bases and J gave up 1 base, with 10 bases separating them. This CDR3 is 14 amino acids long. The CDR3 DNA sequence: TGTGCCAGTAGTAAGGGGGGGTCCCAAGAGACCCAGTACTTC. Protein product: CASSKGGSQETQYF. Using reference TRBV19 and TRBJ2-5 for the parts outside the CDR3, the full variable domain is DGGITQSPKYLFRKEGQNVTLSCEQNLNHDAMYWYRQDPGQGLRLIYYSQIVNDFQKGDIAEGYSVSREKKESFPLTVTSAQKNPTAFYLCASSKGGSQETQYFGPGTRLLVL.

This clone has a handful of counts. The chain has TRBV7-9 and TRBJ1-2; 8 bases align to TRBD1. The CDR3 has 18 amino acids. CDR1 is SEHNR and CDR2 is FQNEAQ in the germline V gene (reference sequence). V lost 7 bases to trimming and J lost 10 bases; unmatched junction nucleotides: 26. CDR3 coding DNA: TGTGCCAGCAAGGTGAGGGGCAGGGGGCTAGGATCTACTGATGTCTACACCTTC. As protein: CASKVRGRGLGSTDVYTF.

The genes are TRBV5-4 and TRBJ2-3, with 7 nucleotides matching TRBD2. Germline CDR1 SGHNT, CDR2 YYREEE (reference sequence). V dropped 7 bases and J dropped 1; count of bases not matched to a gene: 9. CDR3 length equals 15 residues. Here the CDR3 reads CASRKREMGTDTQYF. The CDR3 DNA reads TGTGCCAGCCGCAAGCGGGAAATGGGCACAGATACGCAGTATTTT. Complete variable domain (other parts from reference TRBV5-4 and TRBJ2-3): ETGVTQSPTHLIKTRGQQVTLRCSSQSGHNTVSWYQQALGQGPQFIFQYYREEENGRGNFPPRFSGLQFPNYSSELNVNALELDDSALYLCASRKREMGTDTQYFGPGTRLTVL.

The chain's CDR3 is CASSLSLRSGEKLFF. As DNA, the CDR3 is TGTGCCAGCAGTTTATCGCTCAGGTCTGGGGAAAAACTGTTTTTT. The chain couples TRBV27 to TRBJ1-4; unclear D gene. Deletions cut 0 bases from V and 8 bases from J, with 13 bases between. The CDR3 consists of 15 residues. Germline CDR1 is MNHEY and CDR2 is SMNVEV (reference sequence).

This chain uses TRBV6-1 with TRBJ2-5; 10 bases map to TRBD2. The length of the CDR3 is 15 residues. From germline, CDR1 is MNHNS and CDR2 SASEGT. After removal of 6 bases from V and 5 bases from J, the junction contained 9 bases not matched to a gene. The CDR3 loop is CASSPIAGGGETQYF. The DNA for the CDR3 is TGTGCCAGCAGCCCCATAGCGGGAGGAGGGGAGACCCAGTACTTC.

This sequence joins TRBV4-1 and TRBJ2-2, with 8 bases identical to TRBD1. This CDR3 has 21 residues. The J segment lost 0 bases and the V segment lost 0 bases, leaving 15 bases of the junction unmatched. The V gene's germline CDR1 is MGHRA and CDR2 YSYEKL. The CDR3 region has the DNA TGCGCCAGCAGCCAAGAAAGACAGGGGTTATTTTTGAACGCGAACACCGGGGAGCTGTTTTTT. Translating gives CASSQERQGLFLNANTGELFF.

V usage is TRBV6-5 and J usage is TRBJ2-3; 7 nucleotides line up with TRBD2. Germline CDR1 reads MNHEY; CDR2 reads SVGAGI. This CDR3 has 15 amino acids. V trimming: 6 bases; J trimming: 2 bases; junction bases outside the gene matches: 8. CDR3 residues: CASRRGGSVTDTQYF. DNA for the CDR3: TGTGCCAGCAGAAGGGGCGGGAGTGTCACAGATACGCAGTATTTT.

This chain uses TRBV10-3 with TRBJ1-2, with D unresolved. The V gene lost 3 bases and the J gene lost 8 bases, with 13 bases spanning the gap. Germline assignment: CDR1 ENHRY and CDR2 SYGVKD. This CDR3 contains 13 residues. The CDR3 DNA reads TGTGCCATCAGTGAAGAGCAGGCGTTAGGCTACACCTTC. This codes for CAISEEQALGYTF.

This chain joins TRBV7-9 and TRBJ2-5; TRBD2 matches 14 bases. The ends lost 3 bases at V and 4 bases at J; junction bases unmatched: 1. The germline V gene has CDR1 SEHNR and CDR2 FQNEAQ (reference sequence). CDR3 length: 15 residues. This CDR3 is CASSLGTSGRETQYF. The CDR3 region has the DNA TGTGCCAGCAGCTTGGGGACTAGCGGGAGAGAGACCCAGTACTTC.

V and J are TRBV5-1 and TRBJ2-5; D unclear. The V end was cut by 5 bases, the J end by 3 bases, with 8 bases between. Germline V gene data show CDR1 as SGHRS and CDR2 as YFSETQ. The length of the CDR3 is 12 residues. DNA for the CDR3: TGCGCCAGCAGTATGCAGGAAGAGACCCAGTACTTC. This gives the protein CASSMQEETQYF. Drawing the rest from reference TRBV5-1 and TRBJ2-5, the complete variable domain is KAGVTQTPRYLIKTRGQQVTLSCSPISGHRSVSWYQQTPGQGLQFLFEYFSETQRNKGNFPGRFSGRQFSNSRSEMNVSTLELGDSALYLCASSMQEETQYFGPGTRLLVL.

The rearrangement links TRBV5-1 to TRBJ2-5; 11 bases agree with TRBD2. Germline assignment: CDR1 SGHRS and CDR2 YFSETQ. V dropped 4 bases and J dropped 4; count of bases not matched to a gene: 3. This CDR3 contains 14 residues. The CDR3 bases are TGCGCCAGCAGCACCGGACTAGCGGGAGAGACCCAGTACTTC. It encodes CASSTGLAGETQYF.

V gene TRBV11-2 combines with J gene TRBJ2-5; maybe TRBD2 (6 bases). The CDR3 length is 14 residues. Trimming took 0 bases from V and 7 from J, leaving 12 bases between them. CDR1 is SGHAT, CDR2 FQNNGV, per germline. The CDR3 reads CASSLDRDLGTQYF. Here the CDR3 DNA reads TGTGCCAGCAGCTTAGATAGGGACTTGGGGACCCAGTACTTC.

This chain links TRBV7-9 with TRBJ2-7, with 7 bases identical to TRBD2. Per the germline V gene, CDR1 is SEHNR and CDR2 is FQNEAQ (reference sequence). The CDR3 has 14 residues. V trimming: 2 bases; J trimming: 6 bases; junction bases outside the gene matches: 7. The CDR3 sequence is CASSLLAELGEQYF. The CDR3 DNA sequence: TGTGCCAGCAGCTTACTAGCGGAATTGGGCGAGCAGTACTTC.

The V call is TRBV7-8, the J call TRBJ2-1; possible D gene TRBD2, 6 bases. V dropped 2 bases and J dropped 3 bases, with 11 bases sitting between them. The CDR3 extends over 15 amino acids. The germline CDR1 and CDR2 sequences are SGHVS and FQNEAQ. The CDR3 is CASSLSPGSYNEQFF. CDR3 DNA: TGTGCCAGCAGCTTATCCCCCGGGAGCTACAATGAGCAGTTCTTC.

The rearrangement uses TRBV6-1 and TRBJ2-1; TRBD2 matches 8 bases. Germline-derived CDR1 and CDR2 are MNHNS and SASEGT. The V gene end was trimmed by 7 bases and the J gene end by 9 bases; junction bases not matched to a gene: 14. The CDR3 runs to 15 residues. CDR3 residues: CASKATGLATGEQFF. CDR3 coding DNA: TGTGCCAGCAAGGCGACAGGACTAGCTACGGGTGAGCAGTTCTTC.

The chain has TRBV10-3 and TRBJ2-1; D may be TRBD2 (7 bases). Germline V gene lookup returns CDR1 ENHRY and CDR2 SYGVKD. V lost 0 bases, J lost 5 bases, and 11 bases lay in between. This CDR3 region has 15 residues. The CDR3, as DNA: TGTGCCATCAGTGAGTCATCGCGGGGGCACAATGAGCAGTTCTTC. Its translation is CAISESSRGHNEQFF.

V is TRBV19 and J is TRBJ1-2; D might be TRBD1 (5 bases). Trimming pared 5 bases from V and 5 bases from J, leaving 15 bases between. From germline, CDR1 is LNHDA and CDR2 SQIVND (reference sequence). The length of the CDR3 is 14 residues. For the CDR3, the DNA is TGTGCCAGTAGTCCCGGGCAGGGAGGATATGGCTACACCTTC. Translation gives CASSPGQGGYGYTF.

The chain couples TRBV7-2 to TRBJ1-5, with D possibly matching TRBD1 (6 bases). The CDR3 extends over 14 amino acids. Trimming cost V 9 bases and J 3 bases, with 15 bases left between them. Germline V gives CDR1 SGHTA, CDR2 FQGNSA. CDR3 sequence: CASRRGGNNQPQHF. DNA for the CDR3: TGTGCCAGTAGGAGGGGGGGTAACAATCAGCCCCAGCATTTT. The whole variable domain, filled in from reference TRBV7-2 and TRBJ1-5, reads GAGVSQSPSNKVTEKGKDVELRCDPISGHTALYWYRQSLGQGLEFLIYFQGNSAPDKSGLPSDRFSAERTGGSVSTLTIQRTQQEDSAVYLCASRRGGNNQPQHFGDGTRLSIL.

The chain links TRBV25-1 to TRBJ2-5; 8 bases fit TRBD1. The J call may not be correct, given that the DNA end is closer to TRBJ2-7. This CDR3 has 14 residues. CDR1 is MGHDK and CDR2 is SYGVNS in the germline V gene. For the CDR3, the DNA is TGTGCCAGCAGTGAGGCTGGACAGGGACGCGAGCAGTACTTC. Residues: CASSEAGQGREQYF.